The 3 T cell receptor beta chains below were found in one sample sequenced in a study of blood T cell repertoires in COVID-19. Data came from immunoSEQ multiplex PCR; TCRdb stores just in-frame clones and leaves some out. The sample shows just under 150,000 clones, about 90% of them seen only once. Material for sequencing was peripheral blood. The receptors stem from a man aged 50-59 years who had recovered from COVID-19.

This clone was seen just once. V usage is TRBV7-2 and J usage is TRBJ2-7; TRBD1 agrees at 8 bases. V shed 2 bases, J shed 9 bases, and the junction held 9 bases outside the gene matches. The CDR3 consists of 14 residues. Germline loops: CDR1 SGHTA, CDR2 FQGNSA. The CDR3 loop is CASSLQGQAPGQYF. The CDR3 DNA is TGTGCCAGCAGCTTACAGGGACAGGCCCCAGGGCAGTACTTC.

Here the CDR3 reads CASKRGSPLDTQYF. Written as DNA, the CDR3 is TGTGCCAGTAAGCGGGGGAGCCCATTAGATACGCAGTATTTT. J is TRBJ2-3 and V is TRBV11-3; TRBD2 matches at 8 bases. The CDR3 contains 14 residues. Germline V gene lookup returns CDR1 SGHNT and CDR2 YENEEA. Trimming took 9 bases from V and 5 from J; bases not matched to a gene: 10.

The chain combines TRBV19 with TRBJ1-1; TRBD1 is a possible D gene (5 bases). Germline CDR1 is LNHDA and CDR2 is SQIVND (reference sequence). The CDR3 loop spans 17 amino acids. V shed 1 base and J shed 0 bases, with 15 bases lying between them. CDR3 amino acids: CASSIGLLGGLNTEAFF. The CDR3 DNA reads TGTGCCAGTAGTATAGGCCTTTTGGGGGGACTGAACACTGAAGCTTTCTTT.